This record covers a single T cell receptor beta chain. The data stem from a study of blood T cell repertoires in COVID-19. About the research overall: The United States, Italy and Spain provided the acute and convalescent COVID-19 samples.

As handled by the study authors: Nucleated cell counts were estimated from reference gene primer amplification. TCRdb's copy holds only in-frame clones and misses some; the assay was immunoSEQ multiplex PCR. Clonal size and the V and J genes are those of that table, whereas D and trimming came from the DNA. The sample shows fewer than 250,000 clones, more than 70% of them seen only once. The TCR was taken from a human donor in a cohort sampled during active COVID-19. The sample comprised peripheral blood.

The CDR3 here is CSASEQHNQPQHF. CDR3 nucleotide sequence: TGCAGTGCTAGTGAGCAACACAATCAGCCCCAGCATTTT. J is TRBJ1-5 and V is TRBV20-1; D is unresolved. The V end lost 3 bases, the J end lost 3 bases, and 9 bases lay between the germline ends. The CDR3 covers 13 residues. The germline CDR1 and CDR2 sequences are DFQATT and SNEGSKA (reference sequence).